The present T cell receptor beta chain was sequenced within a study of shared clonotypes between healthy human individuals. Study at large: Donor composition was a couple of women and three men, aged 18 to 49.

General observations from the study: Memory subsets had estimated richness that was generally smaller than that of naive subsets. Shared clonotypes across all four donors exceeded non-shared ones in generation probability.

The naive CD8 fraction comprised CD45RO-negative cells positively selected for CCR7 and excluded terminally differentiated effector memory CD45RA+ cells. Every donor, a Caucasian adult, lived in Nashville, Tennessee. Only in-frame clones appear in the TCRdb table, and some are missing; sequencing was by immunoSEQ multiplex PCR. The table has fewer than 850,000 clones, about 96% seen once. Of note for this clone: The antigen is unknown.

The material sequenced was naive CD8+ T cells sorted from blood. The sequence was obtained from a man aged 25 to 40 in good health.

CDR3 DNA sequence: TGTGCCAGCAGCACAGATTCAAATAGTGCTAACTATGGCTACACCTTC. Amino acid sequence: CASSTDSNSANYGYTF. V is TRBV7-9 and J is TRBJ1-2; D remains ambiguous. The V gene's germline CDR1 is SEHNR and CDR2 FQNEAQ (reference sequence). This CDR3 has 16 amino acids. The V end lost 5 bases, the J end lost 0 bases, and 16 bases lay between the germline ends.